The clone carrying this T cell receptor (beta chain) has only a few counts. Its antigen is undetermined. These data come from a study of T cell repertoires in cytomegalovirus infection. Whole-study context: Indications of both CMV infection and matching HLA type were provided by public TCR beta signatures. Regarding the study as a whole: Across the ex vivo response, the dominant clonotypes were HLA-C-restricted CMV-specific TCR beta clonotypes. Individuals carrying CMV plus the relevant HLA were identified by cumulative frequency of public TCR beta families.

TCRdb re-called the reads with MiXCR, one entry per CDR3 protein. The sample lists about 450,000 distinct CDR3 sequences, approximately 33% occurring once. Germline V gene data show CDR1 as SNHLY and CDR2 as FYNNEI. This CDR3 spans 14 amino acids. V trimming: 8 bases; J trimming: 2 bases; junction bases outside the gene matches: 5. The sample was PBMCs. V and J are TRBV2 and TRBJ2-5; 10 positions agree with TRBD2. This receptor was identified in a human donor in good health (CMV status not recorded). Some clones in this sample may be carry-over from other donors' samples. For the CDR3, the DNA is TGTGCCAGCTCGGCTAGCGGGGGACAAGAGACCCAGTACTTC. This encodes CASSASGGQETQYF.